This entry lists 24 T cell receptor beta chains sequenced from one sample in a study of blood T cell repertoires in COVID-19. The table came from immunoSEQ multiplex PCR; TCRdb's copy has only in-frame clones and leaves some out. The sample lists about 80,000 clones; around 88% were seen once. The sequenced sample consisted of peripheral blood. These receptors were obtained from a woman at least 80 years old with acute or convalescent COVID-19.

The rearrangement links TRBV19 to TRBJ2-1, with 10 bases lining up with TRBD2. V shed 4 bases and J 1 base; nucleotides not matched to a gene: 1. Germline CDR1 LNHDA, CDR2 SQIVND (reference sequence). CDR3 length equals 15 residues. CDR3 nucleotide sequence: TGTGCCAGTAGTAGGACTAGCGGTTCCTACAATGAGCAGTTCTTC. Translated: CASSRTSGSYNEQFF.

The rearrangement joins TRBV25-1 to TRBJ1-2, with D possibly TRBD1 on 5 matching bases. The V gene's germline CDR1 is MGHDK and CDR2 SYGVNS. V lost 11 bases to trimming and J lost 6 bases, with 13 bases between them. The CDR3 length is 11 residues. Here the CDR3 DNA reads TGTGCCGCTCGGGGGGGAAATGGCTACACCTTC. Residues: CAARGGNGYTF.

In this sample, this clone turned up a few times. V usage is TRBV6-5 and J usage is TRBJ1-6; no clear D. CDR1 and CDR2 (germline): MNHEY, SVGAGI. The ends were cut back, 6 bases at V and 6 bases at J, with 12 bases in the middle. The CDR3 is 14 residues long. CDR3 residues: CASSRERANSPLHF. The CDR3 region has the DNA TGTGCCAGCAGCCGGGAGCGGGCTAATTCACCCCTCCACTTT.

The chain links TRBV5-5 to TRBJ2-1, with TRBD2 identical over 10 bases. This CDR3 contains 16 residues. The ends lost 3 bases at V and 4 bases at J; junction bases unmatched: 7. Per germline, CDR1 SGHKS and CDR2 YYEKEE (reference sequence). The chain's CDR3 is CASSSLTGLAYNEQFF. The DNA for the CDR3 is TGTGCCAGCAGCTCATTGACGGGACTAGCGTACAATGAGCAGTTCTTC.

V and J are TRBV4-2 and TRBJ1-1, with D maybe TRBD1 (5 bases). Trimming cost V 0 bases and J 1 base, with 12 bases left between them. This CDR3 is 16 amino acids long. Germline values: CDR1 LGHNA, CDR2 YNFKEQ. The CDR3 spells CASSQDGRGRNTEAFF. In DNA, the CDR3 is TGTGCCAGCAGCCAAGATGGGAGGGGTCGGAACACTGAAGCTTTCTTT.

CDR3 coding DNA: TGTGCCAGTAGTATGAAGGTACACCGGACAGGGGGCGGTGTCTATGGCTACACCTTC. It specifies CASSMKVHRTGGGVYGYTF. V and J are TRBV19 and TRBJ1-2; 11 bases are shared with TRBD1. Germline V CDR1 and CDR2: LNHDA, SQIVND (reference sequence). J gave up 4 bases and V 3 bases, and 16 bases lay outside the gene matches. The CDR3 has 19 residues.

CDR3 protein: CASSSPGRFTYEQYF. The DNA of the CDR3 is TGTGCCAGCAGCTCCCCTGGCAGGTTCACCTACGAGCAGTACTTC. This chain uses TRBV5-6 with TRBJ2-7, with D unclear. V lost 3 bases, J lost 2 bases, and 15 bases lay in between. CDR1 and CDR2 from the germline V gene are SGHDT and YYEEEE. This CDR3 is 15 amino acids long. The full variable domain, with the rest looked up from reference TRBV5-6 and TRBJ2-7, is DAGVTQSPTHLIKTRGQQVTLRCSPKSGHDTVSWYQQALGQGPQFIFQYYEEEERQRGNFPDRFSGHQFPNYSSELNVNALLLGDSALYLCASSSPGRFTYEQYFGPGTRLTVT.

The chain recombines TRBV19 with TRBJ2-7; 8 nucleotides agree with TRBD1. The CDR3 runs 13 residues. Germline-derived CDR1 and CDR2 are LNHDA and SQIVND (reference sequence). Trimming took 4 bases from V and 5 from J; bases not matched to a gene: 4. The DNA of the CDR3 is TGTGCCAGTAGTAACCTCAGGGGGCACGAGCAGTACTTC. This translates into CASSNLRGHEQYF.

The chain couples TRBV11-2 to TRBJ1-1; 10 nucleotides align to TRBD1. The germline V gene encodes CDR1 SGHAT and CDR2 FQNNGV. CDR3 length: 14 residues. Unmatched junction bases numbered 10, after V lost 7 bases and J lost 8 bases. CDR3 in amino acids: CASILRDRGEEAFF. The CDR3 bases are TGTGCCAGCATCCTCCGGGACAGGGGAGAAGAAGCTTTCTTT. The full variable domain, completed using reference TRBV11-2 and TRBJ1-1, is EAGVAQSPRYKIIEKRQSVAFWCNPISGHATLYWYQQILGQGPKLLIQFQNNGVVDDSQLPKDRFSAERLKGVDSTLKIQPAKLEDSAVYLCASILRDRGEEAFFGQGTRLTVV.

The V gene is TRBV7-8, the J gene TRBJ2-2, with 10 bases aligning to TRBD1. The junction had 5 bases not matched to a gene; V was cut back by 3 bases and J by 4 bases. CDR1 is SGHVS and CDR2 is FQNEAQ in the germline V gene. The CDR3 is 16 amino acids. The CDR3: CASSLDRGGITGELFF. The CDR3 DNA sequence: TGTGCCAGCAGCTTGGACAGGGGGGGAATCACCGGGGAGCTGTTTTTT.

Only one count was recorded for this clone. The chain links TRBV7-8 to TRBJ2-2; the D gene is possibly TRBD1 (6 bases). Trimming cost V 1 base and J 8 bases, with 11 bases left between them. Germline V gives CDR1 SGHVS, CDR2 FQNEAQ. The length of the CDR3 is 14 residues. CDR3 sequence (DNA): TGTGCCAGCAGCTTAGTACAGGGTGCTGGGGAGCTGTTTTTT. It codes for CASSLVQGAGELFF.

This chain uses TRBV19 with TRBJ2-2; 7 bases line up with TRBD2. The CDR3 consists of 14 residues. J lost 6 bases, V lost 3 bases, and 4 bases had no gene match. Germline V gives CDR1 LNHDA, CDR2 SQIVND (reference sequence). The CDR3: CASSIGRGAGELFF. In DNA form, the CDR3 reads TGTGCCAGTAGTATCGGTCGGGGGGCCGGGGAGCTGTTTTTT.

The chain carries TRBV19 and TRBJ2-3; the match to TRBD2 covers 11 bases. Germline values: CDR1 LNHDA, CDR2 SQIVND (reference sequence). This CDR3 spans 18 amino acids. The V gene end was trimmed by 5 bases and the J gene end by 2 bases; junction bases not matched to a gene: 12. This CDR3 is CASSGGLAGPINTDTQYF. The CDR3, as DNA: TGTGCCAGTAGTGGAGGACTAGCGGGCCCAATTAACACAGATACGCAGTATTTT.

The chain is built from TRBV29-1 and TRBJ2-1; TRBD2 agrees at 10 bases. The CDR3 totals 19 residues. CDR1 is SQVTM and CDR2 is ANQGSEA in the germline V gene. V was pared by 0 bases and J by 0 bases, with 11 bases of the junction left unmatched. This chain's CDR3 is CSVEDLNSGGLSSYNEQFF. DNA of the CDR3: TGCAGCGTTGAAGATCTTAATAGCGGGGGGTTAAGCTCCTACAATGAGCAGTTCTTC.

This clone has just a few counts. The chain has TRBV9 and TRBJ2-1; 13 bases match TRBD2. Germline lookup yields CDR1 SGDLS and CDR2 YYNGEE. The CDR3 covers 15 residues. V lost 4 bases and J lost 7; bases outside the gene matches: 5. The CDR3 nucleotides are TGTGCCAGCAGCCCACTAGCGGGGGGGCCTAATGAGCAGTTCTTC. This translates into CASSPLAGGPNEQFF.

CDR3 bases: TGTGCCAGTAGTACCCGGACTAGCGGGGGATCAGAGACCCAGTACTTC. Protein sequence: CASSTRTSGGSETQYF. The chain carries TRBV19 and TRBJ2-5, with 13 bases identical to TRBD2. The CDR3 loop spans 16 amino acids. Germline CDR1 LNHDA, CDR2 SQIVND (reference sequence). V trimming: 4 bases; J trimming: 4 bases; junction bases outside the gene matches: 6.

The chain uses TRBV7-2 and TRBJ1-6, with 9 bases identical to TRBD1. This CDR3 has 17 amino acids. Germline assignment: CDR1 SGHTA and CDR2 FQGNSA. V trimming: 3 bases; J trimming: 7 bases; junction bases outside the gene matches: 10. The CDR3 DNA reads TGTGCCAGCAGCTTTTTCACAATGACAGGGGGAAATTCACCCCTCCACTTT. Residues: CASSFFTMTGGNSPLHF.

The rearrangement joins TRBV6-2 or TRBV6-3 to TRBJ2-1; 7 bases are shared with TRBD2. Germline V gives CDR1 MNHEY, CDR2 SVGEGT. With V trimmed by 0 bases and J by 2 bases, 13 bases remained unmatched. The CDR3 consists of 19 residues. The CDR3 DNA sequence: TGTGCCAGCAGTTACTCGGTCATCGACCAGCGGGGCGCCTACAATGAGCAGTTCTTC. It yields the protein CASSYSVIDQRGAYNEQFF.

The J gene is TRBJ1-2, the V gene TRBV3-1 (or the pseudogene TRBV3-2); a possible D gene is TRBD1 (5 bases). V shed 1 base and J shed 6 bases, with 12 bases lying between them. Germline-derived CDR1 and CDR2 are LGHDT and YNNKEL (reference sequence). This CDR3 comprises 14 residues. The CDR3 region has the DNA TGTGCCAGCAGCCAAGTGTCAGTCAGGGATGGCTACACCTTC. It specifies CASSQVSVRDGYTF.

The rearrangement uses TRBV5-6 and TRBJ1-1; D is unresolved. The germline gives CDR1 SGHDT, CDR2 YYEEEE. The CDR3 extends over 12 amino acids. Trimming stripped 4 bases from V and 5 bases from J, with 9 bases between. CDR3 residues: CASSLTGTEAFF. The DNA of the CDR3 is TGTGCCAGCAGCCTAACCGGGACTGAAGCTTTCTTT.

The genes are TRBV11-1 and TRBJ1-2; 9 nucleotides align to TRBD1. The CDR3 is made up of 14 amino acids. From germline, CDR1 is SGHAT and CDR2 FQDESV (reference sequence). The V and J ends lost 5 bases and 6 bases, in that order; junction bases with no gene match: 7. The chain's CDR3 is CASSPGQGEHGYTF. CDR3 nucleotides: TGTGCCAGCAGCCCGGGACAGGGAGAGCATGGCTACACCTTC.

This clone was seen many times. The gene calls are TRBV7-9 and TRBJ1-1; tentative D call: TRBD1 (6 bases). Trimming removed 5 bases at V and 1 base at J, with 14 bases between. The CDR3 totals 15 residues. Per germline, CDR1 SEHNR and CDR2 FQNEAQ (reference sequence). The CDR3 sequence is CASSRVMDRNTEAFF. The DNA of the CDR3 is TGTGCCAGCAGCCGAGTTATGGACAGGAACACTGAAGCTTTCTTT. The full variable domain, its missing parts supplied by reference TRBV7-9 and TRBJ1-1, is DTGVSQNPRHKITKRGQNVTFRCDPISEHNRLYWYRQTLGQGPEFLTYFQNEAQLEKSRLLSDRFSAERPKGSFSTLEIQRTEQGDSAMYLCASSRVMDRNTEAFFGQGTRLTVV.

The chain employs TRBV2 and TRBJ2-7; TRBD1 aligns across 10 bases. CDR1 and CDR2 from the germline V gene are SNHLY and FYNNEI. The CDR3 loop spans 15 amino acids. V gave up 6 bases and J gave up 5 bases; unmatched junction bases: 10. The CDR3 loop reads CASRPGTGVANEQYF. CDR3 coding DNA: TGTGCCAGCAGACCGGGGACAGGGGTGGCAAACGAGCAGTACTTC.

The J gene is TRBJ1-4, the V gene TRBV6-2 or TRBV6-3; 7 bases align to TRBD1. V shed 2 bases, J shed 8 bases, and the junction held 5 bases outside the gene matches. CDR1 MNHEY and CDR2 SVGEGT come from the germline V gene. There are 14 residues in the CDR3. CDR3 residues: CASSYGGGREKLFF. CDR3 nucleotide sequence: TGTGCCAGCAGTTACGGAGGGGGCCGGGAAAAACTGTTTTTT.